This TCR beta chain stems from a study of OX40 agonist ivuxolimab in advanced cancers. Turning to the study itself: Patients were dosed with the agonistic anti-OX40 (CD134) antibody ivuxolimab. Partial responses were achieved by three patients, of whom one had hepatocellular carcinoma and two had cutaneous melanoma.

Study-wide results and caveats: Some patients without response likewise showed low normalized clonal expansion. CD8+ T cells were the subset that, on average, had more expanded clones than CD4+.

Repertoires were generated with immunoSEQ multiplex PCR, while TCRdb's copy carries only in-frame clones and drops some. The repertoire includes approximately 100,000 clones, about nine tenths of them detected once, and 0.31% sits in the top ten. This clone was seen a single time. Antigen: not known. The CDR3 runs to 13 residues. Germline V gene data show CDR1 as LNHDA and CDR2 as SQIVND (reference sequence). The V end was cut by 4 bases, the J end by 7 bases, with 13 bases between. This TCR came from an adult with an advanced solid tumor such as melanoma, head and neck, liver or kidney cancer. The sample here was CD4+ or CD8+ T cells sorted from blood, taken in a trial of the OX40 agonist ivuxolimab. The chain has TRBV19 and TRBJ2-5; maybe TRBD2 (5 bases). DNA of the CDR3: TGTGCCAGTAGTAAAGGACTTCTAGGGACCCAGTACTTC. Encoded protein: CASSKGLLGTQYF.